This is a list of T cell receptor beta chains from one sample in a study of T cells in Graves' hyperthyroidism and ophthalmopathy. TCRdb reprocessed the multiplex PCR reads via MiXCR and lists one record per CDR3 protein. This table has 380,000 or so distinct CDR3 sequences, approximately 20% appearing once. The specimen sequenced was blood. These receptors all come from a woman between 18 and 29 years old with Graves' hyperthyroidism. Both conserved end residues are part of each CDR3. The D gene is left open where the match is weak. Rows may omit the clone size; those that give it use once, few, many or a size class.

CDR3	DNA	J	V	D	size
CASSYSEGRSNQPQHF	TGTGCCAGCAGTTACTCGGAGGGGCGCTCCAATCAGCCCCAGCATTTT	TRBJ1-5	TRBV6-5	.	many
CASSRRTGANTGELFF	TGTGCCAGCAGTCGACGGACAGGGGCGAACACCGGGGAGCTGTTTTTT	TRBJ2-2	TRBV6-4	TRBD1	many
CASSLRGNAGFSYEQYF	TGCGCCAGCAGCTTGAGGGGCAACGCGGGTTTCTCCTACGAGCAGTACTTC	TRBJ2-7	TRBV5-1	.	few
CASSHRANNQPQHF	TGTGCCAGCAGTCACCGGGCCAACAATCAGCCCCAGCATTTT	TRBJ1-5	TRBV6-5	.	many
CAIRGTGDYEQYF	TGTGCCATCAGGGGGACGGGGGACTACGAGCAGTACTTC	TRBJ2-7	TRBV12-3/TRBV12-4	.	.
CASSSGIWMGLGQLNTEAFF	TGTGCCAGCAGTTCGGGTATTTGGATGGGGTTGGGACAGCTGAACACTGAAGCTTTCTTT	TRBJ1-1	TRBV7-4	TRBD1	many
CATSRYRSKNTEAFF	TGTGCCACCAGCCGATACAGGAGTAAGAACACTGAAGCTTTCTTT	TRBJ1-1	TRBV15	.	many
CASSEASALSYEQYF	TGTGCCAGCAGTGAAGCCTCGGCACTCTCCTACGAGCAGTACTTC	TRBJ2-7	TRBV6-1	.	many
CASSEEARDRGGYTF	TGTGCCAGCAGTGAAGAGGCTAGGGATAGGGGTGGCTACACCTTC	TRBJ1-2	TRBV2	.	many
CASSIRTNPYGYTF	TGTGCCAGCAGCATCAGGACAAATCCCTATGGCTACACCTTC	TRBJ1-2	TRBV7-9	.	once
CASSRNYEQYF	TGTGCCAGCAGCCGCAACTACGAGCAGTACTTC	TRBJ2-7	TRBV7-2	.	many
CASRDGQTYGYTF	TGTGCCAGCAGGGACGGACAGACCTATGGCTACACCTTC	TRBJ1-2	TRBV12-3/TRBV12-4	.	many
CSASGMWPNTGELFF	TGCAGTGCTAGCGGGATGTGGCCGAACACCGGGGAGCTGTTTTTT	TRBJ2-2	TRBV20-1	.	many
CASSSGDSSRETQYF	TGTGCCAGCAGTTCAGGGGACTCCTCCCGAGAGACCCAGTACTTC	TRBJ2-5	TRBV11-2	.	many
CATSDATGGFNQPQHF	TGTGCCACCAGTGACGCGACTGGGGGGTTCAATCAGCCCCAGCATTTT	TRBJ1-5	TRBV24-1	.	many
CSARGRADEQYF	TGCAGTGCACGAGGGAGGGCAGACGAGCAGTACTTC	TRBJ2-7	TRBV20-1	TRBD2	many
CASSVTSDVNIKYF	TGCGCCAGCAGCGTAACTAGCGATGTCAACATTAAGTACTTC	TRBJ2-4	TRBV5-1	TRBD2	many
CASSLEGVAFGTGELFF	TGTGCCAGCAGCTTAGAGGGAGTGGCGTTTGGCACCGGGGAGCTGTTTTTT	TRBJ2-2	TRBV11-2	.	many
CASRQTGGEETQYF	TGTGCCAGCAGGCAGACAGGGGGTGAAGAGACCCAGTACTTC	TRBJ2-5	TRBV6-1	TRBD1	.
CASSRGSEQYF	TGTGCCAGCAGCCGCGGCAGCGAGCAGTACTTC	TRBJ2-7	TRBV3-1	.	.
CASSDPRVRGNTEAFF	TGTGCCAGCAGCGACCCACGGGTCAGAGGGAACACTGAAGCTTTCTTT	TRBJ1-1	TRBV12-3/TRBV12-4	.	many
CASSEGSSGAYEQYF	TGTGCCAGCAGTGAAGGGAGTAGCGGGGCCTACGAGCAGTACTTC	TRBJ2-7	TRBV2	TRBD2	.
CASSSIRQSIRGTEAFF	TGTGCCAGCAGCTCCATAAGACAGTCGATTCGGGGCACTGAAGCTTTCTTT	TRBJ1-1	TRBV11-2	.	many
CASSRTRQGLVSGNTIYF	TGTGCCAGCAGCCGAACGCGACAGGGGCTCGTGTCTGGAAACACCATATATTTT	TRBJ1-3	TRBV3-1	TRBD1	many
CASSLSATTTEAFF	TGTGCCAGCAGTTTATCAGCCACGACAACTGAAGCTTTCTTT	TRBJ1-1	TRBV27	.	many
CASSPTLGMYTEAFF	TGTGCCAGTAGCCCGACGCTGGGGATGTACACTGAAGCTTTCTTT	TRBJ1-1	TRBV19	.	many
CASSESAGLGYEQYF	TGCGCCAGCAGTGAGTCCGCAGGGCTCGGGTACGAGCAGTACTTC	TRBJ2-7	TRBV10-1	.	many
CSARGYSGGRLEQYF	TGCAGTGCTAGAGGCTATAGCGGGGGGCGTCTGGAGCAGTACTTC	TRBJ2-7	TRBV20-1	TRBD2	many
CASSPPRGGLVGTQYF	TGTGCCAGCAGCCCCCCGAGGGGGGGCCTTGTGGGGACCCAGTACTTC	TRBJ2-5	TRBV6-1	.	many
CSVDGNTGELFF	TGCAGCGTTGACGGGAACACCGGGGAGCTGTTTTTT	TRBJ2-2	TRBV29-1	.	many
CAWSAGTGGVDEQYF	TGTGCCTGGAGTGCCGGGACAGGGGGCGTCGACGAGCAGTACTTC	TRBJ2-7	TRBV30	TRBD1	many